This TCR beta chain derives from a study of blood T cell repertoires in COVID-19. Grouping used clinical history reported by participants in a survey and questionnaire. The study counted Cohort 3 donors as recovered given two negative PCRs, clearance, or symptom resolution. Only one count was recorded for this clone. V was clipped by 2 bases and J by 5 bases, with 9 bases between them. Germline CDR1 MGHRA, CDR2 YSYEKL. The CDR3 extends over 14 amino acids. Method: immunoSEQ multiplex PCR; TCRdb's copy keeps in-frame clones and lacks some. The repertoire holds fewer than 350,000 clones, with 87% as singletons.

The rearrangement joins TRBV4-1 to TRBJ1-4; a weak D match, TRBD1 (6 bases). The TCR comes from a woman between 40 and 50 years old who had recovered from COVID-19. The specimen was PBMCs or T cells enriched from blood (not recorded which). CDR3 DNA: TGCGCCAGCAGCCAAAACAGGGTCAATGAAAAACTGTTTTTT. This gives the protein CASSQNRVNEKLFF.